The 18 T cell receptor beta chains below come from one sample, sequenced in a study of cytomegalovirus exposure and HLA in healthy donors. It was with 60 Vbeta and 13 Jbeta primers that the PCR ran. This table comes from immunoSEQ multiplex PCR, and its TCRdb copy is limited to in-frame clones, with some not included. The data contain 160,000 or so clones, about four fifths of them seen just once; the ten biggest clones take up under 1.1%. Material for sequencing was PBMCs. The receptors stem from a young man in good health and CMV-seronegative.

The genes are TRBV7-9 and TRBJ2-7; TRBD1 is a possible D gene (6 bases). Between the trimmed V and J ends, which lost 5 bases and 3 bases, there was a span of 11 bases. This CDR3 spans 13 amino acids. Per the germline V gene, CDR1 is SEHNR and CDR2 is FQNEAQ (reference sequence). CDR3 protein: CASSPGQFYEQYF. Here the CDR3 DNA reads TGTGCCAGCAGCCCCGGACAGTTCTACGAGCAGTACTTC.

J is TRBJ2-5 and V is TRBV5-1, with a tentative D call TRBD2 (7 bases). V was clipped by 1 base and J by 5 bases, with 12 bases between them. Germline lookup yields CDR1 SGHRS and CDR2 YFSETQ. This CDR3 has 14 amino acids. CDR3 protein: CASSLMGGGETQYF. The CDR3 bases are TGCGCCAGCAGCTTGATGGGAGGGGGGGAGACCCAGTACTTC. Drawing the rest from reference TRBV5-1 and TRBJ2-5, the complete variable domain is KAGVTQTPRYLIKTRGQQVTLSCSPISGHRSVSWYQQTPGQGLQFLFEYFSETQRNKGNFPGRFSGRQFSNSRSEMNVSTLELGDSALYLCASSLMGGGETQYFGPGTRLLVL.

This chain uses TRBV12-5 with TRBJ2-7; 9 bases line up with TRBD1. The CDR3 runs to 16 residues. V dropped 3 bases and J dropped 4; count of bases not matched to a gene: 10. Germline CDR1 LGHNT, CDR2 FRNRAP. The chain's CDR3 is CASGLGTGTRRYEQYF. CDR3 sequence (DNA): TGTGCTAGTGGTTTAGGGACAGGGACCCGAAGGTACGAGCAGTACTTC.

This chain uses TRBV11-2 with TRBJ1-1, with D tentatively TRBD1 (6 bases). The CDR3 loop spans 15 amino acids. Germline V gives CDR1 SGHAT, CDR2 FQNNGV. Between the trimmed V and J ends, which lost 5 bases and 3 bases, there was a span of 16 bases. The CDR3 DNA follows: TGTGCCAGCAGCCTTCAGACAGGAACATACACTGAAGCTTTCTTT. Amino acid sequence: CASSLQTGTYTEAFF.

The V gene is TRBV5-4, the J gene TRBJ2-2; the D gene is possibly TRBD2 (5 bases). Germline CDR1 and CDR2: SGHNT and YYREEE (reference sequence). The CDR3 is made up of 14 amino acids. Between the trimmed V and J ends, which lost 4 bases and 2 bases, there was a span of 9 bases. As DNA, the CDR3 is TGTGCCAGCAGCAGAGGACTCAACACCGGGGAGCTGTTTTTT. This codes for CASSRGLNTGELFF. The entire variable domain, with the rest obtained from reference TRBV5-4 and TRBJ2-2, is as follows: ETGVTQSPTHLIKTRGQQVTLRCSSQSGHNTVSWYQQALGQGPQFIFQYYREEENGRGNFPPRFSGLQFPNYSSELNVNALELDDSALYLCASSRGLNTGELFFGEGSRLTVL.

The chain recombines TRBV27 with TRBJ2-5, with a tentative D call TRBD1 (6 bases). The CDR3 loop spans 14 amino acids. Trimming removed 0 bases from V and 7 bases from J, with 12 bases in between. In germline, CDR1 is MNHEY, CDR2 SMNVEV (reference sequence). This chain's CDR3 is CASSLSMGAGTQYF. The CDR3 DNA reads TGTGCCAGCAGTTTATCCATGGGGGCCGGGACCCAGTACTTC.

The DNA of the CDR3 is TGTGCCAGCAGTTTGATCTTAGGGGCCAGCTCTGGGGCCAACGTCCTGACTTTC. It encodes CASSLILGASSGANVLTF. The J gene is TRBJ2-6, the V gene TRBV28; a weak D match, TRBD1 (5 bases). The CDR3 loop spans 18 amino acids. Trimming took 3 bases from V and 0 from J, leaving 15 bases between them. The germline CDR1 and CDR2 sequences are MDHEN and SYDVKM. The full variable domain, rest sourced from reference TRBV28 and TRBJ2-6, is DVKVTQSSRYLVKRTGEKVFLECVQDMDHENMFWYRQDPGLGLRLIYFSYDVKMKEKGDIPEGYSVSREKKERFSLILESASTNQTSMYLCASSLILGASSGANVLTFGAGSRLTVL.

The V and J genes are TRBV4-3 and TRBJ2-2; 10 bases fit TRBD2. Per the germline V gene, CDR1 is LGHNA and CDR2 is YSLEER. J lost 8 bases, V lost 1 base, and 10 bases had no gene match. The CDR3 totals 17 residues. In DNA form, the CDR3 reads TGCGCCAGCAGCCAAGCGGCGGAGCGGGAGGGCCGAGGGGAGCTGTTTTTT. Translating it yields CASSQAAEREGRGELFF.

This chain links TRBV6-1 with TRBJ1-4, with no clear D. Germline CDR1 is MNHNS and CDR2 is SASEGT. This CDR3 has 15 residues. Trimming cost V 5 bases and J 0 bases, with 10 bases left between them. The CDR3 DNA sequence: TGTGCCAGCAGTCCTCGGTTGGCAACTAATGAAAAACTGTTTTTT. This encodes CASSPRLATNEKLFF.

The genes are TRBV6-1 and TRBJ1-3; D remains ambiguous. Germline CDR1 MNHNS, CDR2 SASEGT. Trimming left V 6 bases short and J 3 bases short, with 9 bases between. The CDR3 is made up of 13 amino acids. CDR3 DNA: TGTGCCAGCAGCGGGGTAATTGGAAACACCATATATTTT. It encodes CASSGVIGNTIYF.

There are a few counts of this clone. V and J are TRBV18 and TRBJ2-1; TRBD2 matches at 8 bases. CDR1 is KGHSH, CDR2 LQKENI, per germline. This CDR3 has 16 residues. Trimming removed 0 bases from V and 8 bases from J; junction bases left unmatched: 9. The DNA for the CDR3 is TGTGCCAGCTCACCACCCCGAGCGGGAGTTAACCATGAGCAGTTCTTC. Its protein product is CASSPPRAGVNHEQFF.

The chain couples TRBV5-1 to TRBJ2-1; 7 bases are a match to TRBD2. This CDR3 has 16 amino acids. Per the germline V gene, CDR1 is SGHRS and CDR2 is YFSETQ. J was trimmed by 7 bases and V by 2 bases; bases with no gene match: 12. CDR3: CASSFLSSGKGNEQFF. CDR3 coding DNA: TGCGCCAGCAGCTTCCTGTCAAGCGGGAAGGGGAATGAGCAGTTCTTC.

The chain employs TRBV7-9 and TRBJ2-3, with D tentatively TRBD1 (6 bases). There are 13 residues in the CDR3. Trimming took 4 bases from V and 6 from J, leaving 11 bases between them. Germline CDR1 reads SEHNR; CDR2 reads FQNEAQ (reference sequence). The CDR3 region has the DNA TGTGCCAGCAGCTCGTACAGGGCGGATACGCAGTATTTT. This translates into CASSSYRADTQYF.

V and J are TRBV27 and TRBJ2-1; 10 positions match TRBD2. The CDR3 covers 16 residues. Germline-derived CDR1 and CDR2 are MNHEY and SMNVEV (reference sequence). The V gene end was trimmed by 5 bases and the J gene end by 9 bases; junction bases not matched to a gene: 13. DNA of the CDR3: TGTGCCAGCAGTATCCTACGAGCGGGAGGGCCGGCTGAGCAGTTCTTC. This sequence encodes CASSILRAGGPAEQFF.

The chain has TRBV2 and TRBJ1-2, with 8 bases lining up with TRBD1. V shed 4 bases and J 11 bases; nucleotides not matched to a gene: 15. Germline assignment: CDR1 SNHLY and CDR2 FYNNEI. The CDR3 has 15 amino acids. In DNA form, the CDR3 reads TGTGCCAGCAGTGGGGCTCCCAGGCAGGGGGCGGGGTACACCTTC. Translating it yields CASSGAPRQGAGYTF.

This clone appeared a single time. This chain joins TRBV5-8 and TRBJ2-7; tentative D call: TRBD2 (6 bases). V lost 0 bases, J lost 6 bases, and 13 bases lay in between. This CDR3 spans 14 amino acids. The germline gives CDR1 SGHTS, CDR2 YDEGEE. CDR3 sequence (DNA): TGTGCCAGCAGCTTGGGGGGACTGGGGGTCGAGCAGTACTTC. This sequence encodes CASSLGGLGVEQYF.

The genes are TRBV10-2 and TRBJ1-1; the D gene is possibly TRBD1 (6 bases). The CDR3 length is 15 residues. Per germline, CDR1 WSHSY and CDR2 SAAADI. V was shortened by 3 bases and J by 1 base, with 12 bases between the two germline ends. The CDR3 is CASSDPGTSNTEAFF. CDR3 DNA: TGCGCCAGCAGTGACCCCGGGACATCGAACACTGAAGCTTTCTTT.

This sequence joins TRBV5-4 and TRBJ1-6; D is uncertain. The CDR3 is made up of 15 amino acids. The ends were cut back, 1 base at V and 7 bases at J, with 12 bases in the middle. Germline values: CDR1 SGHNT, CDR2 YYREEE (reference sequence). CDR3 coding DNA: TGTGCCAGCAGCTTGTCGGTCAATCTCAATTCACCCCTCCACTTT. Translation: CASSLSVNLNSPLHF.